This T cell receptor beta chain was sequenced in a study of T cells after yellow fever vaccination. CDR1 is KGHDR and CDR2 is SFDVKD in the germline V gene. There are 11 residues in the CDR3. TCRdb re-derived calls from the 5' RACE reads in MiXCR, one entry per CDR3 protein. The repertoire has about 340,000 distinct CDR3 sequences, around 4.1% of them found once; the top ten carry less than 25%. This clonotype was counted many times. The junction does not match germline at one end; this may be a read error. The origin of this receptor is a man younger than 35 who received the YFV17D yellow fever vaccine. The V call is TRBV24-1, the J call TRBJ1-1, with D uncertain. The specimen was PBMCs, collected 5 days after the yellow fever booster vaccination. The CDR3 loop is CATSDHTEAFF. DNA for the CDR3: TGTGCCACCAGTGATCACACGGAAGCTTTCTTT.